One T cell receptor beta chain is described in this entry. Its specificity is unknown. The record originates from a study of regulatory dendritic cells for organ transplantation. V was clipped by 5 bases and J by 4 bases, with 23 bases between them. Looked up from germline, CDR1 is SGHTA and CDR2 is FQGTGA. The CDR3 sequence is 17 residues long. The table came from immunoSEQ multiplex PCR; TCRdb's copy has only in-frame clones and leaves some out. Of 34,000 or so clones in the sample, roughly 89% were seen once. Findings and caveats of the study: Naive CD4+ and CD8+ repertoires were highly diverse; memory CD8+ was most oligoclonal. Considerable individual heterogeneity was seen in alloreactive memory CD8+ T cells.

Naive CD45RA+ and memory CD45RO+ CD4+ or CD8+ T cells were FACS-sorted. The chain recombines TRBV7-3 with TRBJ1-1, with unresolved D. This sequence was found in a human donor in good health. The sequenced material came from naive CD4+ T cells from blood. Subset indicated: CD45RA+ naive T cells. CDR3: CASSPAPVQEGFTEAFF. Here the CDR3 DNA reads TGTGCCAGCAGCCCAGCGCCGGTTCAGGAGGGATTCACTGAAGCTTTCTTT.